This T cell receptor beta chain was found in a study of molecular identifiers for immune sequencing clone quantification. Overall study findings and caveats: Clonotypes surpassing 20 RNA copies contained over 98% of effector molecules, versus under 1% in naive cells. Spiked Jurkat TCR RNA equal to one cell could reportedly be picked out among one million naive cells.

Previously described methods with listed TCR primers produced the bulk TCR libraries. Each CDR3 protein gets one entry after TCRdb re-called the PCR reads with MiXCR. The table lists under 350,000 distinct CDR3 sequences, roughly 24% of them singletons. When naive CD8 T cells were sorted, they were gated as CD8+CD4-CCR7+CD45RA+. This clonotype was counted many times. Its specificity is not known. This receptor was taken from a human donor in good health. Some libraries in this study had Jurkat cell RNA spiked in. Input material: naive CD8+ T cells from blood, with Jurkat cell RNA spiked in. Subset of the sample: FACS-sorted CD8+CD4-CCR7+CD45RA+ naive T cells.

The CDR3 reads CASSSHLAGEAYEQYF. CDR3 coding DNA: TGTGCCAGCAGCTCCCATCTAGCGGGAGAGGCCTACGAGCAGTACTTC. This chain connects TRBV7-9 to TRBJ2-7; 10 nucleotides align to TRBD2. The trim removed 4 bases at V and 2 bases at J, leaving 8 bases unmatched. The germline gives CDR1 SEHNR, CDR2 FQNEAQ (reference sequence). The CDR3 spans 16 residues.